The 14 T cell receptor beta chains in this list originate from one sample, sequenced in a study of shared clonotypes between healthy human individuals. The protocol was immunoSEQ multiplex PCR, while the TCRdb copy is restricted to in-frame clones and leaves out a portion. The repertoire holds about 600,000 clones, with 95% to 98% as singletons. The sample comprised naive CD4+ T cells sorted from blood. Sample subset: CD45RA+ positively selected. These receptors all stem from a woman in her thirties in good health.

The chain carries TRBV6-4 and TRBJ2-1; TRBD2 matches 7 bases. The CDR3 loop spans 14 amino acids. Germline V CDR1 and CDR2: MRHNA, SNTAGT. V lost 7 bases to trimming and J lost 7 bases; unmatched junction nucleotides: 10. The CDR3 loop is CASTEGGSGNEQFF. The DNA of the CDR3 is TGTGCCAGCACCGAGGGAGGGAGTGGGAATGAGCAGTTCTTC.

The chain carries TRBV2 and TRBJ2-7; TRBD2 aligns across 10 bases. Per germline, CDR1 SNHLY and CDR2 FYNNEI. After removal of 2 bases from V and 5 bases from J, the junction contained 12 bases not matched to a gene. This CDR3 is built from 17 residues. The CDR3: CASSEHQGLASKDEQYF. The CDR3 nucleotides are TGTGCCAGCAGTGAACATCAGGGACTAGCGTCAAAAGACGAGCAGTACTTC.

The chain has TRBV7-2 and TRBJ2-1; D gene unclear. The CDR3 extends over 12 amino acids. Trimming removed 4 bases at V and 9 bases at J, with 10 bases between. Germline CDR1 SGHTA, CDR2 FQGNSA. CDR3 sequence (DNA): TGTGCCAGCAGCTGGAATAGCATTGAGCAGTTCTTC. Amino acids: CASSWNSIEQFF. The whole variable domain, remainder taken from reference TRBV7-2 and TRBJ2-1, is GAGVSQSPSNKVTEKGKDVELRCDPISGHTALYWYRQSLGQGLEFLIYFQGNSAPDKSGLPSDRFSAERTGGSVSTLTIQRTQQEDSAVYLCASSWNSIEQFFGPGTRLTVL.

This clone occurred once. The rearrangement links TRBV18 to TRBJ1-2, with TRBD1 matching 7 bases. CDR1 is KGHSH, CDR2 LQKENI, per germline. The ends lost 5 bases at V and 6 bases at J; junction bases unmatched: 9. The CDR3 extends over 14 amino acids. Written as DNA, the CDR3 is TGTGCCAGCTCAATACGACAGGGCGTCGATGGCTACACCTTC. Protein sequence: CASSIRQGVDGYTF.

The chain combines TRBV4-2 with TRBJ1-1; 7 bases are a match to TRBD1. V was pared by 5 bases and J by 5 bases, with 8 bases of the junction left unmatched. Germline CDR1 is LGHNA and CDR2 is YNFKEQ. The CDR3 spans 14 residues. This CDR3 reads CASSARQGWTEAFF. The CDR3 DNA sequence: TGTGCCAGCAGCGCTCGACAGGGTTGGACTGAAGCTTTCTTT.

On this clone itself: Its ends do not fully match the called genes, so a read error is possible. The chain has TRBV28 and TRBJ2-1; D unresolved. Germline CDR1 MDHEN, CDR2 SYDVKM. The CDR3 is 14 amino acids. Here the CDR3 DNA reads TGTGCCAGCAGTTTACCATCCTCCAACAATGAGCAGTTCTTC. This gives the protein CASSLPSSNNEQFF.

The genes are TRBV6-5 and TRBJ1-5; 8 nucleotides agree with TRBD1. This CDR3 comprises 14 residues. V was pared by 4 bases and J by 5 bases, with 4 bases of the junction left unmatched. In germline, CDR1 is MNHEY, CDR2 SVGAGI. CDR3 region: CASSFQGADQPQHF. CDR3 nucleotide sequence: TGTGCCAGCAGTTTCCAGGGGGCCGATCAGCCCCAGCATTTT.

This clone came up once. The CDR3 loop is CASTKGSLAVYNEQFF. The CDR3 DNA is TGTGCCAGTACCAAGGGAAGTCTAGCGGTGTACAATGAGCAGTTCTTC. The rearrangement links TRBV19 to TRBJ2-1; 7 positions match TRBD2. The CDR3 consists of 16 residues. In germline, CDR1 is LNHDA, CDR2 SQIVND (reference sequence). V lost 7 bases to trimming and J lost 4 bases; unmatched junction nucleotides: 13.

The chain is built from TRBV18 and TRBJ1-5; D ambiguous. CDR3 length: 14 amino acids. The germline V and J ends were trimmed by 2 bases and 3 bases, with 8 bases remaining between them. Germline-derived CDR1 and CDR2 are KGHSH and LQKENI. The CDR3 protein is CASSPTGNNQPQHF. The CDR3 DNA follows: TGTGCCAGCTCACCAACGGGGAACAATCAGCCCCAGCATTTT.

The chain carries TRBV5-5 and TRBJ1-5; 8 bases agree with TRBD1. The junction had 13 bases not matched to a gene; V was cut back by 4 bases and J by 4 bases. There are 17 residues in the CDR3. The germline CDR1 and CDR2 sequences are SGHKS and YYEKEE (reference sequence). In DNA, the CDR3 is TGTGCCAGCAGCCCGTCTTTTGTGACAGGGGTGAATCAGCCCCAGCATTTT. Encoded protein: CASSPSFVTGVNQPQHF.

The chain recombines TRBV28 with TRBJ1-2; no firm D call. Trimming shortened V by 5 bases and J by 8 bases, and 12 bases separated the two germline ends. Germline loops: CDR1 MDHEN, CDR2 SYDVKM. This CDR3 is 12 amino acids long. The CDR3 sequence is CASSNLLWGYTF. The CDR3 DNA is TGTGCCAGCAGTAACCTTTTATGGGGCTACACCTTC.

This clone was counted a single time. The gene calls are TRBV30 and TRBJ2-7; D possibly corresponds to TRBD2 (7 bases). CDR3 size: 13 residues. V shed 2 bases and J shed 5 bases, with 13 bases lying between them. From germline, CDR1 is GTSNPN and CDR2 SVGIG (reference sequence). The DNA for the CDR3 is TGTGCCTGGAGTTCCGGGGGGCTCGACGAGCAGTACTTC. This sequence encodes CAWSSGGLDEQYF.

This chain links TRBV28 with TRBJ2-7, with a weak D call TRBD2 (5 bases). Trimming took off 6 bases at V and 6 bases at J, with 21 bases between the two ends. CDR1 and CDR2 (germline): MDHEN, SYDVKM. The CDR3 is made up of 15 amino acids. CDR3 in DNA: TGTGCCAGCAGCTCACAACCTCGGGGTGCCTCCGAGCAGTACTTC. Protein: CASSSQPRGASEQYF.

The chain is built from TRBV28 and TRBJ2-7; D gene unclear. V lost 5 bases and J 2 bases, leaving 7 bases between the germline ends. In germline, CDR1 is MDHEN, CDR2 SYDVKM. This CDR3 is 12 amino acids long. Here the CDR3 reads CASSLIPYEQYF. The DNA for the CDR3 is TGTGCCAGCAGTCTAATTCCCTACGAGCAGTACTTC.